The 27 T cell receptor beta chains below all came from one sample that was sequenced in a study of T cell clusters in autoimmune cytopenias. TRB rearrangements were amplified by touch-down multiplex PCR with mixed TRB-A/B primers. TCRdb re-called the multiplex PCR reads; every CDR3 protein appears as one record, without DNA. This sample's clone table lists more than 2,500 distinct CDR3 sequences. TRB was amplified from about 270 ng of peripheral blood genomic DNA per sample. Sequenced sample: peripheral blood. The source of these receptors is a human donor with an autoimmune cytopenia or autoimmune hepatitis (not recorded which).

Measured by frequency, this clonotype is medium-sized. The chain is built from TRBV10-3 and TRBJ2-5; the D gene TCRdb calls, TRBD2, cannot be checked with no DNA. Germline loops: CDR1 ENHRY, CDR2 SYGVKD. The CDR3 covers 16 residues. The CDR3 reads CASTRPSGRARETQYF.

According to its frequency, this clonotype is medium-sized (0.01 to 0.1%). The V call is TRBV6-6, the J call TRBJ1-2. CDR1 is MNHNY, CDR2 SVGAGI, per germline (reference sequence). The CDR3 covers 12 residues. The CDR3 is CASSERGRGYTF.

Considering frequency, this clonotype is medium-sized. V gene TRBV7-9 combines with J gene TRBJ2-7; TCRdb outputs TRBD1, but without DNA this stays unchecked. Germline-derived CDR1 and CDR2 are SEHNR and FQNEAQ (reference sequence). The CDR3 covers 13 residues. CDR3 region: CASSLAGDYEQYF.

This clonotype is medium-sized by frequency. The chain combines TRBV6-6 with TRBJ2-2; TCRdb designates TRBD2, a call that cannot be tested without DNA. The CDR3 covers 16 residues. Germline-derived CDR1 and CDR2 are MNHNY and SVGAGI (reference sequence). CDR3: CASSPKLLVGTGELFF.

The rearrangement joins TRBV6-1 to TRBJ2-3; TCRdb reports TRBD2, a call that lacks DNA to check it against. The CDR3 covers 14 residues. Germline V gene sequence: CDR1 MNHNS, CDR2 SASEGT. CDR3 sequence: CASSSSGSGDTQYF.

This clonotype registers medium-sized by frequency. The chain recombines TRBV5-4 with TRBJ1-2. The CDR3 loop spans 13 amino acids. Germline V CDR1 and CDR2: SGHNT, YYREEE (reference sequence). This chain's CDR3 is CASSNGRDYGYTF.

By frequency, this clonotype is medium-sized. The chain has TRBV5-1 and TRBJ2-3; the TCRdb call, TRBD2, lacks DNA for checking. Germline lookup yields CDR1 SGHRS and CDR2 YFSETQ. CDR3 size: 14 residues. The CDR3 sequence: CASSRAGSTDTQYF. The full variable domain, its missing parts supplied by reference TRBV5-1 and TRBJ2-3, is KAGVTQTPRYLIKTRGQQVTLSCSPISGHRSVSWYQQTPGQGLQFLFEYFSETQRNKGNFPGRFSGRQFSNSRSEMNVSTLELGDSALYLCASSRAGSTDTQYFGPGTRLTVL.

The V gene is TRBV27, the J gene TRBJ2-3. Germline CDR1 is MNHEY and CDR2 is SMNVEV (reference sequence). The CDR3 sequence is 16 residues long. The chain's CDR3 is CASSWMGNPGSDTQYF.

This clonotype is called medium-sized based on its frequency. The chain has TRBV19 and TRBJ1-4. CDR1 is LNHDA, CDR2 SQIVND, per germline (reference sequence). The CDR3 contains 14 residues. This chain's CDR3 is CASSIFTSGWKLFF.

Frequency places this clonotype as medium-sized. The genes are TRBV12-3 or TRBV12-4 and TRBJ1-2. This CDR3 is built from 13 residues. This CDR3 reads CASLSGGYYGYTF.

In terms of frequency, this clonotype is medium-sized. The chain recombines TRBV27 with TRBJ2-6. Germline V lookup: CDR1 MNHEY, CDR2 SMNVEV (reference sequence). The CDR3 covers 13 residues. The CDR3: CASSNSGANVLTF.

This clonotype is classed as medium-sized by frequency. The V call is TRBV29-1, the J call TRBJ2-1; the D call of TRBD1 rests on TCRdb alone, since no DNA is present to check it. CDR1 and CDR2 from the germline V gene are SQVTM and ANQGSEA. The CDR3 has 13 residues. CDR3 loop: CSLLTRDYNEQFF.

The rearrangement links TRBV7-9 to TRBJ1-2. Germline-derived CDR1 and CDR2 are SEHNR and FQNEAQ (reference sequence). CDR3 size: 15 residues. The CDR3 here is CASSLWTGQLYGYTF. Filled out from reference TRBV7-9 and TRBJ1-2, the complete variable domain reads DTGVSQNPRHKITKRGQNVTFRCDPISEHNRLYWYRQTLGQGPEFLTYFQNEAQLEKSRLLSDRFSAERPKGSFSTLEIQRTEQGDSAMYLCASSLWTGQLYGYTFGSGTRLTVV.

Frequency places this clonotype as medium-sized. CDR3 residues: CARRRRRFNQPQHF. V gene TRBV6-5 combines with J gene TRBJ1-5. Germline CDR1 and CDR2: MNHEY and SVGAGI. The CDR3 sequence is 14 residues long.

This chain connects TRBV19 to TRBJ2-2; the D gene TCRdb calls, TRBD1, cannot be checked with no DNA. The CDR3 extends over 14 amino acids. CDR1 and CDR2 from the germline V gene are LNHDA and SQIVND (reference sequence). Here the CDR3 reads CATGRTGLNGELFF.

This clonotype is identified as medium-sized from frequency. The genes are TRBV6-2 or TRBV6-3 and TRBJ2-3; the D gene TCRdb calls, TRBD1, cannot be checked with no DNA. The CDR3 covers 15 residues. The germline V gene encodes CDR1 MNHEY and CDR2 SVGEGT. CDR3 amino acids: CASTDRAKLPDTQYF.

CDR3 protein: CSGLPGSYNEQFF. The gene calls are TRBV29-1 and TRBJ2-1; TCRdb's assignment of TRBD2 cannot be checked, as there is no DNA. The germline V gene encodes CDR1 SQVTM and CDR2 ANQGSEA. This CDR3 contains 13 residues.

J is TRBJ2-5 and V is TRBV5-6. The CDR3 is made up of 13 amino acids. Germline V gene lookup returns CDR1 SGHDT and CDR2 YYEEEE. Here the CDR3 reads CASSFGVRETQYF. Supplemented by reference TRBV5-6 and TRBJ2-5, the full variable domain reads DAGVTQSPTHLIKTRGQQVTLRCSPKSGHDTVSWYQQALGQGPQFIFQYYEEEERQRGNFPDRFSGHQFPNYSSELNVNALLLGDSALYLCASSFGVRETQYFGPGTRLLVL.

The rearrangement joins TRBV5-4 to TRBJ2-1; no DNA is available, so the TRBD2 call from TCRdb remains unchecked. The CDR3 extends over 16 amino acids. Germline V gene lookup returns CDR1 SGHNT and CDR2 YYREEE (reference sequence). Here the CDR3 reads CASSPGLALSYNEQFF.

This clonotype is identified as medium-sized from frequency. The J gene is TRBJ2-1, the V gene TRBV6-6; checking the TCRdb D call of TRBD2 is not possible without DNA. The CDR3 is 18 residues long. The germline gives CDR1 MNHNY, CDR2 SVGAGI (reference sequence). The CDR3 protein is CASTPWASGGSSYNEQFF.

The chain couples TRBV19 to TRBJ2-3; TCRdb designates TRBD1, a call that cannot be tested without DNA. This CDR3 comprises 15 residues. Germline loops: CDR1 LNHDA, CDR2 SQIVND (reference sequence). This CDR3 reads CASSIDPRDTDTQYF.

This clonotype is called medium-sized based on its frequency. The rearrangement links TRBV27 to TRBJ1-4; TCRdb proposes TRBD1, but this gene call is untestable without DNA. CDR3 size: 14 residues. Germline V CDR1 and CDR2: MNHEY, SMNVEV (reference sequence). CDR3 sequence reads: CASTSRGRSEKLFF.

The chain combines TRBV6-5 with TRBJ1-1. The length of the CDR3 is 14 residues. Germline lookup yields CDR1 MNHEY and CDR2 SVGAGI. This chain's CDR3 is CASSYLSLNTEAFF.

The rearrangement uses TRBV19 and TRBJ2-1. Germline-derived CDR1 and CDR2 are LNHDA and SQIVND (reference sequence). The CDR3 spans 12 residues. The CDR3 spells CASSPSSNEQLF.

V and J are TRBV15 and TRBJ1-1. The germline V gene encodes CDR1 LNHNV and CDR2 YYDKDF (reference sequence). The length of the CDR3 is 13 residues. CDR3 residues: CATSIRTVTEAFF.

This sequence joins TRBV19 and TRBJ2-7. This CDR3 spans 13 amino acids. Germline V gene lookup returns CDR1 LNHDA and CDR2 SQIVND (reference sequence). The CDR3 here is CASSKTAAYEQYF.

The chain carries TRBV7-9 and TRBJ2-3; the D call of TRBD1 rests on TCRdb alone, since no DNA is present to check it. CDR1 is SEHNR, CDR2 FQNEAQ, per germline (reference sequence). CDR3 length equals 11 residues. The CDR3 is CASSRGVTQYF.